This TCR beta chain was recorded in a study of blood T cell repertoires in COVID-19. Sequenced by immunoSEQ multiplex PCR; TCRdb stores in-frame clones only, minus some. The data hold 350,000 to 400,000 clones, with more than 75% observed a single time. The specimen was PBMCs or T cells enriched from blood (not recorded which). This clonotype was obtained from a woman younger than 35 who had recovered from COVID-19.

The DNA of the CDR3 is TGCGCCAGCAGCCGGGACAGGGGTAACACCGGGGAGCTGTTTTTT. It translates to CASSRDRGNTGELFF. The gene calls are TRBV5-1 and TRBJ2-2; 10 bases match TRBD1. From germline, CDR1 is SGHRS and CDR2 YFSETQ. CDR3 length: 15 amino acids. V trimming: 4 bases; J trimming: 2 bases; junction bases outside the gene matches: 2.